The 16 T cell receptor beta chains below all came from one sample that was sequenced in a study of Ad26.COV2.S vaccination and SARS-CoV-2 variants (TCRdb year 2021). Receptors were amplified or captured by the immunoSEQ multiplex PCR assay. The clones in this table, taken by TCRdb from immuneACCESS, are in-frame only. Not every clone is retained; where verified, under half of the shortfall comes from an unresolved V gene, and the cause of the rest is unknown. For this sample there are around 170,000 clones; 87% appear just once. Roughly 6% of the sample lies in the top ten. This sample's time point label indicates: individuals recovered from natural SARS-CoV-2 infection. Sequenced material: peripheral blood, taken after recovery from COVID-19. The receptors come from a human donor who had recovered from COVID-19.

The rearrangement joins TRBV28 to TRBJ1-5, with D uncertain. Deletions cut 5 bases from V and 9 bases from J, with 5 bases between. CDR1 MDHEN and CDR2 SYDVKM come from the germline V gene. The CDR3 loop spans 10 amino acids. CDR3 DNA sequence: TGTGCCAGCAGTGTCCGGCCCCAGCATTTT. Residues: CASSVRPQHF.

A few counts support this clone. This chain joins TRBV29-1 and TRBJ1-1, with unresolved D. The length of the CDR3 is 11 residues. Germline V lookup: CDR1 SQVTM, CDR2 ANQGSEA. Trimming pared 4 bases from V and 5 bases from J, leaving 8 bases between. CDR3 DNA: TGCAGCGTTGTGGGATGTACTGAAGCTTTCTTT. Translation: CSVVGCTEAFF.

The rearrangement links TRBV15 to TRBJ2-7; maybe TRBD2 (6 bases). Germline V gene data show CDR1 as LNHNV and CDR2 as YYDKDF (reference sequence). This CDR3 is 12 amino acids long. V was shortened by 8 bases and J by 2 bases, with 10 bases between the two germline ends. CDR3 residues: CATSGGTYEQYF. CDR3 in DNA: TGTGCCACCTCCGGAGGGACCTACGAGCAGTACTTC.

The chain carries TRBV9 and TRBJ1-2; D uncertain. The CDR3 is 13 amino acids. Germline assignment: CDR1 SGDLS and CDR2 YYNGEE. The germline V and J ends were trimmed by 3 bases and 8 bases, with 14 bases remaining between them. CDR3 nucleotide sequence: TGTGCCAGCAGCGGTACTCATGAGAGGGGCTACACCTTC. Encoded protein: CASSGTHERGYTF.

J is TRBJ2-1 and V is TRBV5-1; D call uncertain. The CDR3 consists of 17 residues. V lost 0 bases and J lost 6, with 19 bases in between. Looked up from germline, CDR1 is SGHRS and CDR2 is YFSETQ. The CDR3 DNA is TGCGCCAGCAGCTTGGGGGCCAACACGGTATGGCTCAATGAGCAGTTCTTC. The encoded protein is CASSLGANTVWLNEQFF.

This chain links TRBV5-4 with TRBJ1-6; D not resolved. The CDR3 sequence is 12 residues long. V was shortened by 1 base and J by 8 bases, with 4 bases between the two germline ends. The germline V gene encodes CDR1 SGHNT and CDR2 YYREEE (reference sequence). The CDR3 DNA reads as TGTGCCAGCAGCTTGCCGGATTCACCCCTCCACTTT. Its translation: CASSLPDSPLHF.

The chain recombines TRBV25-1 with TRBJ1-3; D ambiguous. This CDR3 has 16 amino acids. V was trimmed by 3 bases and J by 0 bases, leaving 12 bases between them. Germline lookup yields CDR1 MGHDK and CDR2 SYGVNS. CDR3 nucleotide sequence: TGTGCCAGCAGTGAGTCCGGACCTAGCTCTGGAAACACCATATATTTT. Its protein product is CASSESGPSSGNTIYF.

The chain joins TRBV9 to TRBJ2-1; D ambiguous. Germline lookup yields CDR1 SGDLS and CDR2 YYNGEE. This CDR3 is 15 amino acids long. V shed 4 bases and J shed 0 bases, with 11 bases lying between them. CDR3 nucleotides: TGTGCCAGCAGCCCCTCCCGGCTCTCCTACAATGAGCAGTTCTTC. This sequence encodes CASSPSRLSYNEQFF.

This clone was picked up one time. This chain connects TRBV25-1 to TRBJ2-7; TRBD2 aligns across 11 bases. The CDR3 consists of 16 residues. From germline, CDR1 is MGHDK and CDR2 SYGVNS. With 4 bases clipped from V and 5 bases from J, the junction kept 10 bases outside the gene matches. CDR3 in amino acids: CASSVQLAGAMNEQYF. DNA for the CDR3: TGTGCCAGCAGTGTCCAACTAGCGGGAGCAATGAACGAGCAGTACTTC.

The chain joins TRBV9 to TRBJ2-1; 7 bases map to TRBD1. Losses at the gene ends were 0 bases for V and 6 bases for J; bases not matched to a gene: 3. In germline, CDR1 is SGDLS, CDR2 YYNGEE. The CDR3 extends over 14 amino acids. CDR3 sequence (DNA): TGTGCCAGCAGCGTAGAGGGGGCGGTCAATGAGCAGTTCTTC. Translated, it gives CASSVEGAVNEQFF.

The V and J genes are TRBV7-9 and TRBJ1-5; no reliable D call. Deletions cut 5 bases from V and 4 bases from J, with 6 bases between. The CDR3 consists of 12 residues. Germline values: CDR1 SEHNR, CDR2 FQNEAQ (reference sequence). DNA of the CDR3: TGTGCCAGCAGCGACGTTAATCAGCCCCAGCATTTT. As protein: CASSDVNQPQHF.

This clone was counted once. J is TRBJ2-7 and V is TRBV27; D is uncertain. This CDR3 has 13 amino acids. V lost 2 bases and J 5 bases, leaving 10 bases between the germline ends. Germline V gene lookup returns CDR1 MNHEY and CDR2 SMNVEV (reference sequence). DNA of the CDR3: TGTGCCAGCAGTTTAGGCAGTTCCAACGAGCAGTACTTC. As protein: CASSLGSSNEQYF.

The CDR3 sequence is CASSQGTPSSYNSPLHF. The DNA of the CDR3 is TGTGCCAGCAGCCAAGGAACTCCGAGCTCCTATAATTCACCCCTCCACTTT. This chain joins TRBV3-1 (or the pseudogene TRBV3-2) and TRBJ1-6; D uncertain. CDR3 length equals 17 residues. The V gene lost 1 base and the J gene lost 0 bases, with 10 bases spanning the gap. The germline V gene has CDR1 LGHDT and CDR2 YNNKEL (reference sequence).

This chain uses TRBV5-4 with TRBJ2-1; TRBD2 matches 8 bases. The germline CDR1 and CDR2 sequences are SGHNT and YYREEE (reference sequence). This CDR3 spans 15 amino acids. With V trimmed by 3 bases and J by 5 bases, 7 bases remained unmatched. The DNA for the CDR3 is TGTGCCAGCAGCTCTCGGGGGGGGATCGACAATGAGCAGTTCTTC. It specifies CASSSRGGIDNEQFF.

CDR3 in amino acids: CASSPQPVGELFF. The CDR3 coding sequence is TGTGCCAGCAGCCCCCAACCGGTCGGGGAGCTGTTTTTT. V and J are TRBV7-3 and TRBJ2-2, with D unresolved. The CDR3 has 13 residues. V was cut by 5 bases and J by 7 bases, with 11 bases left in between. Germline V gives CDR1 SGHTA, CDR2 FQGTGA.

The chain uses TRBV7-3 and TRBJ2-1; TRBD2 matches 12 bases. The CDR3 covers 13 residues. The V segment lost 7 bases and the J segment 10 bases; nucleotides outside the gene matches: 5. Germline V lookup: CDR1 SGHTA, CDR2 FQGTGA. The CDR3 sequence: CASTTSGSGEQFF. The CDR3 DNA reads as TGTGCCAGCACGACTAGCGGGAGCGGGGAGCAGTTCTTC.